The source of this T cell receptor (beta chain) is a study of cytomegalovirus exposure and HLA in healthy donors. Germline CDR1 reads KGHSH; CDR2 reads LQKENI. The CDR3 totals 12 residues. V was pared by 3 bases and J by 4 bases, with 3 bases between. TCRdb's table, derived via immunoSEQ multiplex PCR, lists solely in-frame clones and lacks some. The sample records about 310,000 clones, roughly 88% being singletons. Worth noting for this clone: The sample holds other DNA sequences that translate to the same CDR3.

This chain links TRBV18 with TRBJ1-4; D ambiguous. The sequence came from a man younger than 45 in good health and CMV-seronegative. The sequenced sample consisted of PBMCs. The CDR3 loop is CASSPYNEKLFF. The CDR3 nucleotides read TGTGCCAGCTCACCTTATAATGAAAAACTGTTTTTT.